This T cell receptor beta chain appears in the sequencing data of a study of CD8 T cells in ankylosing spondylitis. CDR3 length: 17 residues. Trimming cost V 3 bases and J 3 bases, with 20 bases left between them. The germline V gene encodes CDR1 ENHRY and CDR2 SYGVKD. A remark on this clonotype: No antigen is known for it.

TCRdb called the 5' RACE reads again in MiXCR, with one record for every CDR3 protein. Of 250,000 to 300,000 distinct CDR3 sequences detected, around 18% appear once; the ten largest clones hold roughly 8%. Overall study results and limits: Disease-linked clones were reportedly significantly enriched in matched ankylosing spondylitis synovial fluid. Disease-associated clonotypes exhibited CD8+ identity and were relatively infrequent in peripheral blood.

The sample consisted of blood, either unsorted or a sorted T cell fraction (not recorded which). The chain carries TRBV10-3 and TRBJ1-2; maybe TRBD1 (6 bases). The TCR was taken from a male donor with ankylosing spondylitis or in good health (not recorded which). The CDR3 reads CAISEPEQQGSHYGYTF. Written as DNA, the CDR3 is TGTGCCATCAGTGAACCGGAACAACAGGGATCTCACTATGGCTACACCTTC.